The rows below give T cell receptor beta chains drawn from one sample of a study of shared clonotypes between healthy human individuals. TCRdb's copy holds only in-frame clones and misses some; the assay was immunoSEQ multiplex PCR. This sample yields 600,000 or so clones, of which approximately 96% are seen a single time; around 0.12% belongs to the top ten. The sample was naive CD8+ T cells sorted from blood. These receptors originate from a woman in her thirties in good health. Each CDR3 is given with its conserved first and last residue. Each record gives: CDR3 protein, CDR3 DNA, clone size, J gene, V gene, D gene. D genes are given only for firm matches. Not all rows give a size; the values are once, few, many and, for expanded clones, a class.

cdr3_aa: CASSLLQGWGNEQFF
cdr3_nt: TGTGCCAGCAGCTTGTTACAGGGGTGGGGGAATGAGCAGTTCTTC
clone_size: -
j_call: TRBJ2-1
v_call: TRBV5-8
d_call: TRBD1

cdr3_aa: CASSARRTGGFNEQYF
cdr3_nt: TGTGCCAGCAGCGCCCGGCGGACAGGGGGTTTCAACGAGCAGTACTTC
clone_size: -
j_call: TRBJ2-7
v_call: TRBV9
d_call: TRBD1

cdr3_aa: CSVAAGHLTETQYF
cdr3_nt: TGCAGCGTCGCAGCAGGACATTTGACGGAGACCCAGTACTTC
clone_size: -
j_call: TRBJ2-5
v_call: TRBV29-1
d_call: -

cdr3_aa: CASSLQYSNQPQHF
cdr3_nt: TGTGCCAGCAGTTTGCAGTACAGCAATCAGCCCCAGCATTTT
clone_size: -
j_call: TRBJ1-5
v_call: TRBV5-6
d_call: -

cdr3_aa: CATGQGNTEAFF
cdr3_nt: TGTGCCACCGGACAGGGTAACACTGAAGCTTTCTTT
clone_size: -
j_call: TRBJ1-1
v_call: TRBV6-1
d_call: TRBD1

cdr3_aa: CASSWGQGYGYTF
cdr3_nt: TGTGCCAGCAGCTGGGGACAGGGCTATGGCTACACCTTC
clone_size: -
j_call: TRBJ1-2
v_call: TRBV27
d_call: TRBD1

cdr3_aa: CATEAFRGNTEAFF
cdr3_nt: TGTGCCACCGAGGCTTTTAGAGGGAACACTGAAGCTTTCTTT
clone_size: -
j_call: TRBJ1-1
v_call: TRBV28
d_call: -

cdr3_aa: CASSLGLADYNEQFF
cdr3_nt: TGTGCCAGTAGTCTCGGACTAGCGGACTACAATGAGCAGTTCTTC
clone_size: -
j_call: TRBJ2-1
v_call: TRBV19
d_call: TRBD2

cdr3_aa: CAISEGGSYEQYF
cdr3_nt: TGTGCCATCAGTGAGGGGGGATCCTACGAGCAGTACTTC
clone_size: -
j_call: TRBJ2-7
v_call: TRBV10-3
d_call: -

cdr3_aa: CSVGTAWGTIYF
cdr3_nt: TGCAGCGTTGGCACGGCTTGGGGCACCATATATTTT
clone_size: -
j_call: TRBJ1-3
v_call: TRBV29-1
d_call: -

cdr3_aa: CASSLGGTSSYEQYF
cdr3_nt: TGTGCCAGCAGCTTGGGGGGGACTAGCTCCTACGAGCAGTACTTC
clone_size: -
j_call: TRBJ2-7
v_call: TRBV5-6
d_call: TRBD2

cdr3_aa: CASSFLAGGPFVYEQYF
cdr3_nt: TGCGCCAGCAGCTTCCTAGCGGGAGGGCCGTTCGTCTACGAGCAGTACTTC
clone_size: once
j_call: TRBJ2-7
v_call: TRBV5-1
d_call: TRBD2

cdr3_aa: CASRYSGSTEAFF
cdr3_nt: TGTGCCAGTAGGTATTCCGGGAGCACTGAAGCTTTCTTT
clone_size: -
j_call: TRBJ1-1
v_call: TRBV19
d_call: -

cdr3_aa: CASSQDRRQFGETQYF
cdr3_nt: TGTGCCAGCAGCCAAGATCGGCGACAGTTCGGGGAGACCCAGTACTTC
clone_size: -
j_call: TRBJ2-5
v_call: TRBV14
d_call: -

cdr3_aa: CASSLGGRGLGYNEQFF
cdr3_nt: TGTGCCAGCAGCTTAGGAGGTCGCGGGTTGGGATACAATGAGCAGTTCTTC
clone_size: -
j_call: TRBJ2-1
v_call: TRBV11-2
d_call: -

cdr3_aa: CASSASTGGVHYGYTF
cdr3_nt: TGTGCCAGCAGTGCCTCGACAGGGGGCGTGCACTATGGCTACACCTTC
clone_size: -
j_call: TRBJ1-2
v_call: TRBV27
d_call: TRBD1

cdr3_aa: CASSLDRNQPQHF
cdr3_nt: TGTGCCAGCAGCTTGGACAGGAATCAGCCCCAGCATTTT
clone_size: -
j_call: TRBJ1-5
v_call: TRBV13
d_call: TRBD1

cdr3_aa: CASGITWGQGSEAFF
cdr3_nt: TGTGCCAGCGGAATCACCTGGGGACAGGGGTCTGAAGCTTTCTTT
clone_size: -
j_call: TRBJ1-1
v_call: TRBV6-5
d_call: TRBD1

cdr3_aa: CASTAGGWEEKLFF
cdr3_nt: TGTGCCAGCACCGCGGGGGGATGGGAAGAAAAACTGTTTTTT
clone_size: -
j_call: TRBJ1-4
v_call: TRBV28
d_call: -

cdr3_aa: CASSRGTGLMHGTYEQYF
cdr3_nt: TGTGCCAGTAGTCGCGGGACGGGTCTTATGCATGGGACCTACGAGCAGTACTTC
clone_size: once
j_call: TRBJ2-7
v_call: TRBV19
d_call: -

cdr3_aa: CASSLDREEVRLQETQYF
cdr3_nt: TGTGCCAGCAGCTTAGACAGGGAGGAGGTTAGACTCCAAGAGACCCAGTACTTC
clone_size: once
j_call: TRBJ2-5
v_call: TRBV7-2
d_call: -

cdr3_aa: CASSEHARNYGYTF
cdr3_nt: TGTGCCAGCAGTGAGCACGCTCGTAACTATGGCTACACCTTC
clone_size: -
j_call: TRBJ1-2
v_call: TRBV2
d_call: -

cdr3_aa: CASSRTGRAFF
cdr3_nt: TGTGCCAGTAGCCGGACAGGGAGGGCTTTCTTT
clone_size: few
j_call: TRBJ1-1
v_call: TRBV19
d_call: TRBD1

cdr3_aa: CAAGQGIQETQYF
cdr3_nt: TGTGCCGCGGGGCAGGGTATCCAAGAGACCCAGTACTTC
clone_size: -
j_call: TRBJ2-5
v_call: TRBV7-9
d_call: -

cdr3_aa: CASSIPTDLNTEAFF
cdr3_nt: TGTGCCAGTAGTATCCCGACGGACTTGAACACTGAAGCTTTCTTT
clone_size: -
j_call: TRBJ1-1
v_call: TRBV19
d_call: -

cdr3_aa: CASSKGTGTSGNTIYF
cdr3_nt: TGCGCCAGCAGCAAGGGGACAGGCACCTCTGGAAACACCATATATTTT
clone_size: -
j_call: TRBJ1-3
v_call: TRBV5-1
d_call: TRBD1

cdr3_aa: CASSTGLAGFNEQFF
cdr3_nt: TGTGCCAGCAGTACGGGACTAGCGGGTTTCAATGAGCAGTTCTTC
clone_size: once
j_call: TRBJ2-1
v_call: TRBV2
d_call: TRBD2

cdr3_aa: CASRPTDRGANVLTF
cdr3_nt: TGTGCCAGCAGACCCACTGACAGGGGGGCCAACGTCCTGACTTTC
clone_size: -
j_call: TRBJ2-6
v_call: TRBV6-6
d_call: -

cdr3_aa: CASSDFLTGTNEKLFF
cdr3_nt: TGTGCCAGCAGTGATTTCTTGACAGGGACTAATGAAAAACTGTTTTTT
clone_size: -
j_call: TRBJ1-4
v_call: TRBV25-1
d_call: TRBD1

cdr3_aa: CASSLDRGPYGYTF
cdr3_nt: TGTGCCAGCAGCTTGGACAGGGGACCCTATGGCTACACCTTC
clone_size: -
j_call: TRBJ1-2
v_call: TRBV5-6
d_call: TRBD1

cdr3_aa: CASSLVGSSYNEQFF
cdr3_nt: TGTGCCAGCAGCTTGGTGGGGAGCTCCTACAATGAGCAGTTCTTC
clone_size: -
j_call: TRBJ2-1
v_call: TRBV7-3
d_call: -

cdr3_aa: CASSMGGLYEQYF
cdr3_nt: TGTGCCAGTAGTATGGGGGGCTTGTACGAGCAGTACTTC
clone_size: -
j_call: TRBJ2-7
v_call: TRBV19
d_call: -

cdr3_aa: CASSSEPREIDTQYF
cdr3_nt: TGTGCCAGCAGCTCAGAACCCAGGGAGATAGATACGCAGTATTTT
clone_size: -
j_call: TRBJ2-3
v_call: TRBV5-6
d_call: -

cdr3_aa: CASSLVGEGARYEQYF
cdr3_nt: TGTGCCAGCAGCTTGGTTGGGGAGGGGGCGCGGTACGAGCAGTACTTC
clone_size: -
j_call: TRBJ2-7
v_call: TRBV5-6
d_call: -

cdr3_aa: CASSPGTSGLRHEQYF
cdr3_nt: TGTGCCAGCAGTCCCGGGACTAGCGGGCTCCGCCACGAGCAGTACTTC
clone_size: -
j_call: TRBJ2-7
v_call: TRBV27
d_call: TRBD2

cdr3_aa: CASSQGPLGLGSTAFF
cdr3_nt: TGCGCCAGCAGCCAAGGTCCCCTTGGACTCGGGTCGACGGCTTTCTTT
clone_size: -
j_call: TRBJ1-1
v_call: TRBV4-1
d_call: -

cdr3_aa: CASTGPDFEAFF
cdr3_nt: TGTGCCAGCACGGGCCCGGACTTTGAAGCTTTCTTT
clone_size: -
j_call: TRBJ1-1
v_call: TRBV28
d_call: -

cdr3_aa: CASSQEGTRGNIQYF
cdr3_nt: TGCGCCAGCAGCCAAGAGGGGACTAGGGGAAACATTCAGTACTTC
clone_size: -
j_call: TRBJ2-4
v_call: TRBV4-1
d_call: TRBD2

cdr3_aa: CASSLGQSGGELFF
cdr3_nt: TGCGCCAGCAGCCTTGGACAGTCGGGCGGGGAGCTGTTTTTT
clone_size: -
j_call: TRBJ2-2
v_call: TRBV5-1
d_call: -

cdr3_aa: CASSVGGPGQAPKNIQYF
cdr3_nt: TGTGCCAGCAGCGTAGGAGGTCCGGGACAGGCGCCGAAAAACATTCAGTACTTC
clone_size: -
j_call: TRBJ2-4
v_call: TRBV7-9
d_call: TRBD1

cdr3_aa: CASSLVGLAGGEQYF
cdr3_nt: TGTGCCAGCAGCTTGGTTGGACTAGCGGGGGGAGAGCAGTACTTC
clone_size: -
j_call: TRBJ2-7
v_call: TRBV5-4
d_call: TRBD2

cdr3_aa: CASSGKLAGERDTQYF
cdr3_nt: TGTGCCAGCAGCGGAAAACTAGCGGGAGAGAGGGATACGCAGTATTTT
clone_size: -
j_call: TRBJ2-3
v_call: TRBV9
d_call: TRBD2

cdr3_aa: CSVVTGAIYEQYF
cdr3_nt: TGCAGCGTTGTAACAGGGGCGATTTACGAGCAGTACTTC
clone_size: -
j_call: TRBJ2-7
v_call: TRBV29-1
d_call: TRBD1

cdr3_aa: CASRYTGELFF
cdr3_nt: TGTGCCAGCAGGTACACCGGGGAGCTGTTTTTT
clone_size: -
j_call: TRBJ2-2
v_call: TRBV28
d_call: -

cdr3_aa: CASSLVLAGLQETQYF
cdr3_nt: TGTGCCAGCAGTTTAGTGTTAGCGGGACTACAAGAGACCCAGTACTTC
clone_size: -
j_call: TRBJ2-5
v_call: TRBV28
d_call: TRBD2

cdr3_aa: CASSQSGRAYEQYF
cdr3_nt: TGTGCCAGCAGTCAAAGCGGGAGGGCCTACGAGCAGTACTTC
clone_size: -
j_call: TRBJ2-7
v_call: TRBV13
d_call: TRBD2